Listed below are T cell receptor beta chains from one sample, sequenced in a study of cytomegalovirus exposure and HLA in healthy donors. The data were produced by immunoSEQ multiplex PCR, yet TCRdb's version contains in-frame clones alone and is incomplete. Of approximately 95,000 clones in the sample, 81% are singletons; the top ten hold around 4.2%. The sequenced material came from PBMCs. These receptor sequences come from a woman in her seventies in good health and CMV-seropositive. CDR3s include the opening cysteine and the closing phenylalanine or tryptophan. The D gene is left open where the match is weak. Some rows mark clone size as missing; the rest say once, few, many or name a class of expanded clone.

v_call	j_call	clone_size	d_call	cdr3_nt	cdr3_aa
TRBV20-1	TRBJ1-1	-	-	TGCAGTGCTGTAGAGAACACTGAAGCTTTCTTT	CSAVENTEAFF
TRBV7-9	TRBJ2-6	-	TRBD2	TGTGCCAGCAGCTTCACAGTGGGACTAGGCTCTGGGGCCAACGTCCTGACTTTC	CASSFTVGLGSGANVLTF
TRBV5-1	TRBJ2-5	once	TRBD2	TGCGCCAGCAGGACTAGCGGAGGAGAGACCCAGTACTTC	CASRTSGGETQYF
TRBV10-3	TRBJ2-7	few	TRBD2	TGTGCCGTCTCGACTAGCGACTACGAGCAGTACTTC	CAVSTSDYEQYF
TRBV2	TRBJ2-7	-	TRBD1	TGTGCCAGCGGACAGGGGGGAAACGAGCAGTACTTC	CASGQGGNEQYF
TRBV11-2	TRBJ2-5	-	-	TGTGCCAGCAGCTCCCAAACGTCCATTACTCAAGAGACCCAGTACTTC	CASSSQTSITQETQYF
TRBV7-6	TRBJ2-5	once	-	TGTGCCAGCAGCTTAGCCAAGAGGACCCAGTACTTC	CASSLAKRTQYF
TRBV7-2	TRBJ2-2	once	TRBD2	TGTGCCAGCAGCTTTTGGACTAGCGGGGTCACCGGGGAGCTGTTTTTT	CASSFWTSGVTGELFF
TRBV7-9	TRBJ2-1	-	-	TGTGCCAGCAGCTCCCGGGACACATACAATGAGCAGTTCTTC	CASSSRDTYNEQFF
TRBV30	TRBJ2-1	-	-	TGTGCCTGGAGTGTACTAGACGGGGGGCGCGTCGGGCAGTTCTTC	CAWSVLDGGRVGQFF
TRBV6-5	TRBJ2-7	-	TRBD1	TGTGCCAGCACACAGGGGGGAACCTACGAGCAGTACTTC	CASTQGGTYEQYF
TRBV10-3	TRBJ1-2	-	TRBD1	TGTGCCATCAGCAACAGTAAGAAAATGGGACAGGAGGGGTATGGCTACACCTTC	CAISNSKKMGQEGYGYTF
TRBV12-5	TRBJ2-3	-	TRBD1	TGTGCTAGTGGGGCAGGGGGTAGCTCCGGCACAGATACGCAGTATTTT	CASGAGGSSGTDTQYF
TRBV5-6	TRBJ2-1	few	TRBD2	TGTGCCAGCAGATCCACTAGCGGCTTGCAGTTCTTC	CASRSTSGLQFF
TRBV4-2	TRBJ1-3	-	-	TGTGCCAGCAGCCCCCGTCGGAGGGTTTGGGACACCATATATTTT	CASSPRRRVWDTIYF
TRBV21-1	TRBJ1-5	-	-	TGTGCCAGCAGCAAAACCCGGGACAGGGATTTCAGCAATCAGCCCCAGCATTTT	CASSKTRDRDFSNQPQHF
TRBV30	TRBJ1-2	-	TRBD1	TGTGCCTTTCTCTCAGGGGGAGCTAACTATGGCTACACCTTC	CAFLSGGANYGYTF
TRBV19	TRBJ1-5	-	TRBD1	TGTGCCAGTAGTTGGACAGGGGGAACAAATCAGCCCCAGCATTTT	CASSWTGGTNQPQHF
TRBV6-1	TRBJ2-3	once	-	TGTGCCAGCAGTGAACCTGGCAGGGGCACAGATACGCAGTATTTT	CASSEPGRGTDTQYF
TRBV30	TRBJ2-5	-	TRBD2	TGTGCCTGGAGACTAGCGGGAGAGGTGGAGACCCAGTACTTC	CAWRLAGEVETQYF
TRBV25-1	TRBJ2-7	-	TRBD2	TGTGCCAGCGGGACTAGCGGGCGATTTGCCTACGAGCAGTACTTC	CASGTSGRFAYEQYF
TRBV9	TRBJ2-1	few	TRBD1	TGTGCCAGCAGCTCTCACGGACAGGGGCAACACTACAATGAGCAGTTCTTC	CASSSHGQGQHYNEQFF
TRBV11-3	TRBJ2-7	-	TRBD1	TGTGCCAGCAGCATCGGACAGGGGGCGGGATACGAGCAGTACTTC	CASSIGQGAGYEQYF
TRBV6-5	TRBJ2-1	-	-	TGTGCCAGCAGGACTAGTAATGAGCAGTTCTTC	CASRTSNEQFF
TRBV19	TRBJ2-7	-	TRBD2	TGTGCCAGTAGTAACGGAGCGGGAGGCTACGAGCAGTACTTC	CASSNGAGGYEQYF
TRBV7-9	TRBJ1-2	-	TRBD1	TGTGCCAGCAGCTCCGAGGGCAGGGGGCACGGCTACACCTTC	CASSSEGRGHGYTF
TRBV11-2	TRBJ2-1	-	TRBD2	TGTGCCAGCAGCCCCCTAGCGGGAGGGAAGAATGAGCAGTTCTTC	CASSPLAGGKNEQFF
TRBV5-1	TRBJ2-5	-	TRBD2	TGCGCCAGCAGCTACGGACTAGCGGGAGAGGCAGGGACCCAGTACTTC	CASSYGLAGEAGTQYF
TRBV27	TRBJ1-2	-	TRBD1	TGTGCCAGCAGTTCCCCTACAGGGGGTAACTATGGCTACACCTTC	CASSSPTGGNYGYTF
TRBV16	TRBJ2-7	-	-	TGTGCCAGCAGCCAATCGGACAGTCCTATGTCCTACGAGCAGTACTTC	CASSQSDSPMSYEQYF
TRBV6-5	TRBJ2-2	-	-	TGTGCCAGCAGGCGGACAGTGACGAACACCGGGGAGCTGTTTTTT	CASRRTVTNTGELFF
TRBV5-1	TRBJ2-5	-	-	TGCGCCAGCAGCTTGGCCAGCAGGGAGACCCAGTACTTC	CASSLASRETQYF
TRBV9	TRBJ1-6	-	-	TGTGCCAGCAGCGTGTTAGGTCAGGATAATTCACCCCTCCACTTT	CASSVLGQDNSPLHF
TRBV5-1	TRBJ2-7	-	TRBD2	TGCGCCAGCAGCCCCTTAGCGGGAACCTACGAGCAGTACTTC	CASSPLAGTYEQYF
TRBV7-4	TRBJ1-5	once	TRBD1	TGTGCCAGCAGCTTAGCGTCGGACAGGGAGGGGAACCAGCCCCAGCATTTT	CASSLASDREGNQPQHF
TRBV7-2	TRBJ2-7	-	TRBD2	TGTGCCAGCAGCCAGGGAGGGCCTTGGGAGCAGTACTTC	CASSQGGPWEQYF
TRBV6-6	TRBJ1-1	-	TRBD1	TGTGCCAGCAGTTCGGACAGGTTGAACACTGAAGCTTTCTTT	CASSSDRLNTEAFF
TRBV11-3	TRBJ2-2	-	TRBD1	TGTGCCAGCAGCTCCGGGACAGGGTACACCGGGGAGCTGTTTTTT	CASSSGTGYTGELFF
TRBV14	TRBJ2-3	-	TRBD1	TGTGCCAGCAGCCACCTAACAGGGGGCGGTGAGGATACGCAGTATTTT	CASSHLTGGGEDTQYF
TRBV28	TRBJ2-7	-	TRBD2	TGTGCCAGCAGTGAACCTAGCGGGAACGACGAGCAGTACTTC	CASSEPSGNDEQYF
TRBV21-1	TRBJ2-2	-	-	TGTGCCAGCATGCCCCCTATAGCGGGATGGGACACCGGGGAGCTGTTTTTT	CASMPPIAGWDTGELFF
TRBV20-1	TRBJ2-7	once	-	TGCAGTGGTTACAGCTCCTACGAGCAGTACTTC	CSGYSSYEQYF
TRBV9	TRBJ2-7	-	TRBD2	TGTGCCAGCAGCGTAAAAGCGGGGGGCGAGCAGTACTTC	CASSVKAGGEQYF
TRBV4-3	TRBJ2-3	-	TRBD2	TGCGCCAGCAGCCAAGATTGTCGGGGGGACGGGGCTGATACGCAGTATTTT	CASSQDCRGDGADTQYF
TRBV21-1	TRBJ1-5	-	-	TGTGCCAGCAGCGGACACAGGGTGGGAGCAAATCAGCCCCAGCATTTT	CASSGHRVGANQPQHF
TRBV7-9	TRBJ2-1	-	TRBD2	TGTGCCAGCTCAGCCCTAGCGGGAGGGCCTCCCGTGTGGTTCTTC	CASSALAGGPPVWFF
TRBV29-1	TRBJ1-1	few	TRBD1	TGCAGCGCCCAAGACCAGACCAGGGGGTTCAACACTGAAGCTTTCTTT	CSAQDQTRGFNTEAFF
TRBV30	TRBJ2-3	-	TRBD2	TGTGCCTGGAGTAAGTCGCGGACTAGCGGGAGCACAGATACGCAGTATTTT	CAWSKSRTSGSTDTQYF
TRBV11-2	TRBJ2-7	-	TRBD2	TGTGCCAGCAGTGGACTAGCGGGAAAGGGGCGCGGCGAGCAGTACTTC	CASSGLAGKGRGEQYF